A selection of T cell receptor beta chains follows, all from one sample in a study of spatial heterogeneity in lung cancer. Via MiXCR, TCRdb re-called the 5' RACE reads, giving one row per CDR3 protein. The sample has tens of thousands of distinct CDR3 sequences, about 9.4% seen once; the top ten hold 6.9%. The sample consisted of PBMCs, taken at surgery. The receptors originated from a male donor with early-stage non-small cell lung cancer. CDR3s include the opening cysteine and the closing phenylalanine or tryptophan. The D gene is left open where the match is weak. The size of a clone is reported for some rows only, either as once, few or many, or as a class for expanded clones.

J gene: TRBJ1-2
clone size: many
V gene: TRBV6-2/TRBV6-3
D gene: TRBD1
CDR3 DNA: TGTGCCAGCAGTCCGGACAGGGGGAGAACATATGGCTACACCTTC
CDR3 protein: CASSPDRGRTYGYTF

J gene: TRBJ1-5
clone size: NA
V gene: TRBV12-3/TRBV12-4
D gene: NA
CDR3 DNA: TGTGCCAGCAGTTCGGGCCGTATCGACAATCAGCCCCAGCATTTT
CDR3 protein: CASSSGRIDNQPQHF

J gene: TRBJ1-3
clone size: many
V gene: TRBV5-4
D gene: NA
CDR3 DNA: TGTGCCAGCAGCCAACAGGGAAACACCATATATTTT
CDR3 protein: CASSQQGNTIYF

J gene: TRBJ1-5
clone size: few
V gene: TRBV5-1
D gene: TRBD1
CDR3 DNA: TGCGCCAGCCGGGACAGGGACAATCAGCCCCAGCATTTT
CDR3 protein: CASRDRDNQPQHF

J gene: TRBJ2-4
clone size: NA
V gene: TRBV20-1
D gene: NA
CDR3 DNA: TGCAGTGCTAGACGAAGCCTAACGACGGCCAAAAACATTCAGTACTTC
CDR3 protein: CSARRSLTTAKNIQYF

J gene: TRBJ1-2
clone size: many
V gene: TRBV6-1
D gene: NA
CDR3 DNA: TGTGCCAGCAGTGAATATTGGGACCCAGGCTATGGCTACACCTTC
CDR3 protein: CASSEYWDPGYGYTF

J gene: TRBJ2-2
clone size: NA
V gene: TRBV19
D gene: TRBD1
CDR3 DNA: TGTGCCAGTAGTATGAACCAGGGGGCGACCGGGGAGCTGTTTTTT
CDR3 protein: CASSMNQGATGELFF

J gene: TRBJ2-5
clone size: NA
V gene: TRBV7-2
D gene: TRBD1
CDR3 DNA: TGTGCCAGCAGCTTTCAGGGGGCTCACCAAGAGACCCAGTACTTC
CDR3 protein: CASSFQGAHQETQYF

J gene: TRBJ2-1
clone size: NA
V gene: TRBV5-6
D gene: TRBD2
CDR3 DNA: TGTGCCAGCAGACTAGCGCTATACAATGAGCAGTTCTTC
CDR3 protein: CASRLALYNEQFF

J gene: TRBJ2-5
clone size: NA
V gene: TRBV7-2
D gene: TRBD1
CDR3 DNA: TGTGCCAGCAGCTTAGTTACAGGGGGTGGGGAGACCCAGTACTTC
CDR3 protein: CASSLVTGGGETQYF

J gene: TRBJ1-1
clone size: many
V gene: TRBV29-1
D gene: NA
CDR3 DNA: TGCAGCGTTGAGCGAACTGCGAACACTGAAGCTTTCTTT
CDR3 protein: CSVERTANTEAFF

J gene: TRBJ2-5
clone size: many
V gene: TRBV9
D gene: NA
CDR3 DNA: TGTGCCAGCAGCGAAACAGGGGGGAGGGTTCAAGAGACCCAGTACTTC
CDR3 protein: CASSETGGRVQETQYF

J gene: TRBJ1-5
clone size: many
V gene: TRBV15
D gene: NA
CDR3 DNA: TGTGCCACCAGCAGAGAGGGGGATCAGCCCCAGCATTTT
CDR3 protein: CATSREGDQPQHF

J gene: TRBJ1-3
clone size: NA
V gene: TRBV10-3
D gene: NA
CDR3 DNA: TGTGCCATCAGTGAAGAGGGGGGCAGCACCATATATTTT
CDR3 protein: CAISEEGGSTIYF

J gene: TRBJ2-1
clone size: many
V gene: TRBV25-1
D gene: TRBD2
CDR3 DNA: TGTGCCAGCAGTGAAAGGACTAGCGGGAGGGGTACGTTCTTC
CDR3 protein: CASSERTSGRGTFF

J gene: TRBJ2-5
clone size: few
V gene: TRBV7-9
D gene: NA
CDR3 DNA: TGTGCCAGCAGCGCACGGGGCCGACAAGAGACCCAGTACTTC
CDR3 protein: CASSARGRQETQYF

J gene: TRBJ2-3
clone size: NA
V gene: TRBV6-2/TRBV6-3
D gene: NA
CDR3 DNA: TGTGCCAGCAGCTCTGGGCGGGTTACGCAGTATTTT
CDR3 protein: CASSSGRVTQYF

J gene: TRBJ2-2
clone size: few
V gene: TRBV28
D gene: TRBD2
CDR3 DNA: TGTGCCAGCAGTTTTCCAGGACTAGCAGTTGCCGGGGAGCTGTTTTTT
CDR3 protein: CASSFPGLAVAGELFF

J gene: TRBJ1-2
clone size: NA
V gene: TRBV3-1
D gene: NA
CDR3 DNA: TGTGCCAGCAGCCAAGGGACACTCTATGGCTACACCTTC
CDR3 protein: CASSQGTLYGYTF

J gene: TRBJ2-5
clone size: NA
V gene: TRBV29-1
D gene: NA
CDR3 DNA: TGCAGCGTTGGGTGGCTAGAGACCCAGTACTTC
CDR3 protein: CSVGWLETQYF

J gene: TRBJ2-1
clone size: NA
V gene: TRBV14
D gene: NA
CDR3 DNA: TGTGCCAGCAGCCAAGGGCCGGTCAATGAGCAGTTCTTC
CDR3 protein: CASSQGPVNEQFF

J gene: TRBJ2-7
clone size: NA
V gene: TRBV5-1
D gene: NA
CDR3 DNA: TGCGCCAGCAGCTTGGGGCACGGTGCTAACGAGCAGTACTTC
CDR3 protein: CASSLGHGANEQYF